These 27 T cell receptor beta chains were sequenced from one sample in a study of cytomegalovirus exposure and HLA in healthy donors. Only in-frame clones appear in the TCRdb table, and some are missing; sequencing was by immunoSEQ multiplex PCR. This repertoire shows 60,000 to 85,000 clones, nearly 95% found once; its top ten account for 1.5% to 1.9%. Material for sequencing was PBMCs. The receptor set was obtained from a man younger than 35 in good health and CMV-seropositive.

The gene calls are TRBV5-1 and TRBJ2-2; D possibly corresponds to TRBD1 (6 bases). V was pared by 0 bases and J by 4 bases, with 10 bases between. The CDR3 length is 15 residues. Germline V gene data show CDR1 as SGHRS and CDR2 as YFSETQ. CDR3: CASSLDRVATGELFF. The CDR3 nucleotides are TGCGCCAGCAGCTTGGACAGGGTGGCCACCGGGGAGCTGTTTTTT.

The chain employs TRBV2 and TRBJ1-1, with D possibly being TRBD1 (6 bases). CDR3 size: 13 residues. V was cut by 9 bases and J by 1 base, with 12 bases left in between. Germline CDR1 SNHLY, CDR2 FYNNEI. CDR3 sequence reads: CASSIQGNTEAFF. CDR3 nucleotides: TGTGCCAGTTCAATACAGGGGAACACTGAAGCTTTCTTT. Variable domain in full (rest from reference TRBV2 and TRBJ1-1): EPEVTQTPSHQVTQMGQEVILRCVPISNHLYFYWYRQILGQKVEFLVSFYNNEISEKSEIFDDQFSVERPDGSNFTLKIRSTKLEDSAMYFCASSIQGNTEAFFGQGTRLTVV.

The chain carries TRBV5-1 and TRBJ2-1, with 11 bases that match TRBD2. CDR3 size: 16 residues. V gave up 0 bases and J gave up 6 bases; unmatched junction bases: 5. Germline V gene lookup returns CDR1 SGHRS and CDR2 YFSETQ. CDR3 nucleotides: TGCGCCAGCAGCTTGGAAGTAGCGGGAGGGCGCAATGAGCAGTTCTTC. It is translated as CASSLEVAGGRNEQFF.

The chain recombines TRBV6-1 with TRBJ2-5, with TRBD2 identical over 8 bases. The CDR3 consists of 16 residues. Germline V lookup: CDR1 MNHNS, CDR2 SASEGT. Germline trimming cut 2 bases from V and 5 bases from J; bases unmatched to any gene: 10. CDR3 DNA sequence: TGTGCCAGCAGTGAACTATCCGGGAGGGCCTGGGAGACCCAGTACTTC. It encodes CASSELSGRAWETQYF.

This chain connects TRBV4-2 to TRBJ2-7, with D perhaps TRBD2 (6 bases). CDR1 is LGHNA and CDR2 is YNFKEQ in the germline V gene. V lost 0 bases and J lost 2, with 11 bases in between. The CDR3 contains 15 residues. This chain's CDR3 is CASSQDPGRAYEQYF. CDR3 sequence (DNA): TGTGCCAGCAGCCAAGATCCCGGGAGAGCCTACGAGCAGTACTTC.

This clone was counted between two and nine times. V gene TRBV10-3 combines with J gene TRBJ1-5; D is perhaps TRBD1 (6 bases). Trimming left V 10 bases short and J 4 bases short, with 17 bases between. Germline assignment: CDR1 ENHRY and CDR2 SYGVKD. There are 14 residues in the CDR3. The DNA of the CDR3 is TGTGCCACGGGAGGAGGGGGTGTTAATCAGCCCCAGCATTTT. Residues: CATGGGGVNQPQHF.

This chain uses TRBV28 with TRBJ2-4; 8 bases align to TRBD2. The CDR3 covers 14 residues. Losses at the gene ends were 5 bases for V and 11 bases for J; bases not matched to a gene: 11. The germline V gene encodes CDR1 MDHEN and CDR2 SYDVKM. The CDR3 bases are TGTGCCAGCAGTCAAGCGGGAGTCGTGGCCCTTCAGTACTTC. This translates into CASSQAGVVALQYF. The complete variable domain, with remaining parts taken from reference TRBV28 and TRBJ2-4, reads DVKVTQSSRYLVKRTGEKVFLECVQDMDHENMFWYRQDPGLGLRLIYFSYDVKMKEKGDIPEGYSVSREKKERFSLILESASTNQTSMYLCASSQAGVVALQYFGAGTRLSVL.

The chain couples TRBV10-3 to TRBJ2-1; TRBD1 agrees at 7 bases. The V segment lost 6 bases and the J segment 4 bases; nucleotides outside the gene matches: 9. This CDR3 is built from 15 residues. In germline, CDR1 is ENHRY, CDR2 SYGVKD. CDR3 DNA sequence: TGTGCCATCAGATCAGACCGGGACAGTTACAATGAGCAGTTCTTC. This sequence encodes CAIRSDRDSYNEQFF.

This chain uses TRBV18 with TRBJ2-1; TRBD1 aligns across 8 bases. Losses at the gene ends were 3 bases for V and 5 bases for J; bases not matched to a gene: 9. From germline, CDR1 is KGHSH and CDR2 LQKENI. This CDR3 spans 16 amino acids. The CDR3 spells CASSPNDRGDHNEQFF. The CDR3 DNA reads as TGTGCCAGCTCACCGAACGACAGGGGTGATCACAATGAGCAGTTCTTC.

The chain carries TRBV9 and TRBJ2-3, with D perhaps matching TRBD2 (6 bases). The CDR3 contains 16 residues. Germline loops: CDR1 SGDLS, CDR2 YYNGEE. V was clipped by 7 bases and J by 0 bases, with 18 bases between them. The chain's CDR3 is CASGVEVAASTDTQYF. DNA for the CDR3: TGTGCCAGCGGTGTAGAGGTAGCGGCTAGCACAGATACGCAGTATTTT.

This chain links TRBV5-1 with TRBJ2-7, with TRBD2 identical over 10 bases. V was pared by 6 bases and J by 0 bases, with 3 bases of the junction left unmatched. CDR1 SGHRS and CDR2 YFSETQ come from the germline V gene. The CDR3 covers 14 residues. CDR3 nucleotides: TGCGCCAGCAATCGACTAGCGGGCTCCTACGAGCAGTACTTC. Encoded protein: CASNRLAGSYEQYF.

The chain joins TRBV14 to TRBJ2-3; D gene uncertain. The V gene's germline CDR1 is SGHDN and CDR2 FVKESK. Trimming removed 1 base at V and 4 bases at J, with 6 bases between. The CDR3 sequence is 13 residues long. The CDR3 bases are TGTGCCAGCAGCCAAGGGGCCCCAGATACGCAGTATTTT. Its protein product is CASSQGAPDTQYF.

This chain joins TRBV6-5 and TRBJ2-7, with TRBD1 matching 8 bases. The V segment lost 5 bases and the J segment 4 bases; nucleotides outside the gene matches: 4. Germline CDR1 and CDR2: MNHEY and SVGAGI. CDR3 length equals 13 residues. The CDR3 DNA reads TGTGCCAGCAGTCCTCGACAGGGGTACGAGCAGTACTTC. It yields the protein CASSPRQGYEQYF.

The chain recombines TRBV23-1 with TRBJ1-3; possible D gene TRBD1, 6 bases. TRBV23-1 is an ORF, and what it does is uncertain. The CDR3 covers 14 residues. Deletions cut 0 bases from V and 9 bases from J, with 12 bases between. The CDR3 nucleotides read TGCGCCAGCAGTCAATCGCCCCAGGGGAGCACCATATATTTT. This sequence encodes CASSQSPQGSTIYF.

Of note for this clone: The same CDR3 also results from other DNA sequences found in this sample. This chain links TRBV9 with TRBJ2-2, with D perhaps matching TRBD2 (6 bases). Trimming stripped 0 bases from V and 1 base from J, with 10 bases between. The germline gives CDR1 SGDLS, CDR2 YYNGEE. The CDR3 consists of 16 residues. The CDR3 DNA sequence: TGTGCCAGCAGCGTAGCCGGAGGGGAGAACACCGGGGAGCTGTTTTTT. This sequence encodes CASSVAGGENTGELFF. Filled out from reference TRBV9 and TRBJ2-2, the complete variable domain reads DSGVTQTPKHLITATGQRVTLRCSPRSGDLSVYWYQQSLDQGLQFLIQYYNGEERAKGNILERFSAQQFPDLHSELNLSSLELGDSALYFCASSVAGGENTGELFFGEGSRLTVL.

The chain joins TRBV11-2 to TRBJ2-7; a weak D match, TRBD1 (6 bases). There are 13 residues in the CDR3. V was cut by 5 bases and J by 2 bases, with 10 bases left in between. The V gene's germline CDR1 is SGHAT and CDR2 FQNNGV. The chain's CDR3 is CASSPHRAYEQYF. CDR3 in DNA: TGTGCCAGCAGCCCTCACAGGGCCTACGAGCAGTACTTC.

The chain employs TRBV27 and TRBJ2-1; 12 nucleotides align to TRBD2. V trimming: 5 bases; J trimming: 5 bases; junction bases outside the gene matches: 7. Germline loops: CDR1 MNHEY, CDR2 SMNVEV (reference sequence). CDR3 length: 16 residues. The CDR3 is CASSPTSGSFHNEQFF. The DNA for the CDR3 is TGTGCCAGCAGTCCGACTAGCGGGAGTTTCCACAATGAGCAGTTCTTC.

The chain joins TRBV5-4 to TRBJ2-7, with 7 bases matching TRBD2. Germline values: CDR1 SGHNT, CDR2 YYREEE (reference sequence). The length of the CDR3 is 13 residues. Trimming at V came to 4 bases and at J to 3 bases, leaving 4 bases not matched to a gene. DNA of the CDR3: TGTGCCAGCAGCCCAGGGAGGGTCTACGAGCAGTACTTC. Amino acid sequence: CASSPGRVYEQYF.

V is TRBV28 and J is TRBJ1-1; D is possibly TRBD1 (5 bases). Germline-derived CDR1 and CDR2 are MDHEN and SYDVKM. V lost 4 bases and J 10 bases, leaving 13 bases between the germline ends. This CDR3 comprises 12 residues. CDR3: CASSSLRTRAFF. The CDR3 bases are TGTGCCAGCAGTTCCCTCAGGACACGAGCTTTCTTT.

The chain has TRBV6-5 and TRBJ2-1; 7 positions agree with TRBD2. Trimming took 2 bases from V and 6 from J; bases not matched to a gene: 4. Per the germline V gene, CDR1 is MNHEY and CDR2 is SVGAGI. The CDR3 has 14 amino acids. CDR3: CASSYRTSFNEQFF. CDR3 bases: TGTGCCAGCAGTTACCGGACTAGTTTCAATGAGCAGTTCTTC.

The chain combines TRBV4-2 with TRBJ1-4, with TRBD1 identical over 7 bases. The CDR3 consists of 18 residues. The V gene's germline CDR1 is LGHNA and CDR2 YNFKEQ. The J segment lost 7 bases and the V segment lost 5 bases, leaving 19 bases of the junction unmatched. The CDR3 reads CASSYQLHLQGQGEKLFF. Here the CDR3 DNA reads TGTGCCAGCAGCTATCAACTACACCTACAGGGGCAAGGTGAAAAACTGTTTTTT.

This clone came up once. The J gene is TRBJ2-3, the V gene TRBV27; TRBD2 aligns across 12 bases. This CDR3 has 15 amino acids. Germline assignment: CDR1 MNHEY and CDR2 SMNVEV (reference sequence). After removal of 5 bases from V and 7 bases from J, the junction contained 7 bases not matched to a gene. The CDR3 here is CASSQTSGRLYTQYF. The CDR3 coding sequence is TGTGCCAGCAGTCAGACTAGCGGGAGATTATATACGCAGTATTTT.

The J gene is TRBJ1-3, the V gene TRBV27; unclear D gene. Trimming removed 10 bases from V and 0 bases from J, with 13 bases in between. Germline V gene data show CDR1 as MNHEY and CDR2 as SMNVEV (reference sequence). The CDR3 covers 14 residues. The CDR3 DNA is TGTGCCACCATGACACTCAGCTCTGGAAACACCATATATTTT. Translation: CATMTLSSGNTIYF.

The CDR3 DNA is TGCGCCAGCAGCTTGGACCCAGCGGGAGAAGGCACCGGGGAGCTGTTTTTT. It yields the protein CASSLDPAGEGTGELFF. This chain connects TRBV5-1 to TRBJ2-2; 8 bases map to TRBD2. Germline V CDR1 and CDR2: SGHRS, YFSETQ. Unmatched junction bases numbered 8, after V lost 0 bases and J lost 4 bases. This CDR3 contains 17 residues.

The chain carries TRBV30 and TRBJ2-2; D possibly corresponds to TRBD2 (6 bases). The CDR3 consists of 15 residues. In germline, CDR1 is GTSNPN, CDR2 SVGIG (reference sequence). V was trimmed by 2 bases and J by 4 bases, leaving 14 bases between them. CDR3: CAWSRAQGGTGELFF. The CDR3 DNA reads TGTGCCTGGAGTCGGGCGCAGGGAGGCACCGGGGAGCTGTTTTTT.

V gene TRBV30 combines with J gene TRBJ1-5; TRBD1 matches at 7 bases. This CDR3 contains 13 residues. Unmatched junction bases numbered 3, after V lost 5 bases and J lost 2 bases. Germline V gene sequence: CDR1 GTSNPN, CDR2 SVGIG (reference sequence). CDR3 residues: CAWAGGGNQPQHF. In nucleotides, the CDR3 is TGTGCCTGGGCAGGGGGTGGCAATCAGCCCCAGCATTTT.

In this sample, this clone turned up once. The chain uses TRBV6-1 and TRBJ2-1, with 11 nucleotides matching TRBD2. The CDR3 loop spans 14 amino acids. The germline V gene has CDR1 MNHNS and CDR2 SASEGT. The ends lost 6 bases at V and 6 bases at J; junction bases unmatched: 4. The CDR3 DNA reads TGTGCCAGCAGGACGGGACTAGCGGTCAATGAGCAGTTCTTC. Translated: CASRTGLAVNEQFF.